This T cell receptor (beta chain) was observed in a study of shared clonotypes between healthy human individuals. The wider study: Each donor's CD8 memory used one plate, CD8 naive two, each CD4 subset three. Study outcomes and limitations: Having only a few donors restricted how much genetic and exposure-history diversity was captured. Generation probabilities of non-shared clonotypes were lower (relative to those shared by all four donors).

Sequencing was performed with immunoSEQ multiplex PCR; in TCRdb, only in-frame clones are kept and a portion is missing. The table includes some 2,100,000 clones, approximately 94% detected once. Positively selected for CCR7, the CD45RO-negative cells used as naive CD8 cells excluded terminally differentiated effector memory CD45RA+ cells. To note about this clone: The antigen is unknown.

This TCR came from a man aged 18 to 30 in good health. Some clones in this sample may be carry-over from other donors' samples. The sample comprised naive CD8+ T cells from PBMCs.

The CDR3 spells CASSLVSETQYF. The DNA for the CDR3 is TGTGCCAGCAGTTTGGTCTCCGAGACCCAGTACTTC. The J gene is TRBJ2-5, the V gene TRBV28; no clear D gene. Trimming stripped 3 bases from V and 5 bases from J, with 7 bases between. The CDR3 runs 12 residues. The germline gives CDR1 MDHEN, CDR2 SYDVKM.